The 30 T cell receptor beta chains listed next were all sequenced from one sample in a study of T-cell reconstitution after alpha-beta-depleted transplantation in children. For TCRbeta, the library was prepared with unique molecular identifiers. In TCRdb, the PCR reads were re-called with MiXCR into one record per CDR3 protein. The sample has about 980,000 distinct CDR3 sequences; 25% to 30% are singletons. The sequencing used PBMCs, mostly from graft donor cells, collected 360 days after TCRalphabeta/CD19-depleted stem cell transplant. Receptors were obtained from a boy under three years old who had a stem cell transplant for SCID, so the T cells may come from the graft donor.

This clonotype was observed a handful of times. The chain is built from TRBV5-1 and TRBJ2-1; 8 nucleotides agree with TRBD1. The trim removed 0 bases at V and 7 bases at J, leaving 9 bases unmatched. This CDR3 is 16 amino acids long. CDR1 is SGHRS and CDR2 is YFSETQ in the germline V gene. CDR3 coding DNA: TGCGCCAGCAGCTTGGTGGTCTTGCAGGGGGCAAATGAGCAGTTCTTC. Translating it yields CASSLVVLQGANEQFF. The whole variable domain, remainder taken from reference TRBV5-1 and TRBJ2-1, is KAGVTQTPRYLIKTRGQQVTLSCSPISGHRSVSWYQQTPGQGLQFLFEYFSETQRNKGNFPGRFSGRQFSNSRSEMNVSTLELGDSALYLCASSLVVLQGANEQFFGPGTRLTVL.

This rearrangement joins TRBV29-1 to TRBJ2-1; 9 positions match TRBD2. V trimming: 3 bases; J trimming: 4 bases; junction bases outside the gene matches: 4. From germline, CDR1 is SQVTM and CDR2 ANQGSEA. This CDR3 is 14 amino acids long. The CDR3 here is CSVEKRGVYNEQFF. The CDR3 bases are TGCAGCGTTGAGAAGCGGGGGGTGTACAATGAGCAGTTCTTC.

V is TRBV6-1 and J is TRBJ1-2, with D possibly matching TRBD1 (5 bases). The CDR3 runs 15 residues. CDR1 is MNHNS and CDR2 is SASEGT in the germline V gene. The V and J ends lost 4 bases and 4 bases respectively, with 16 bases between them. The CDR3 nucleotides are TGTGCCAGCAGTGCCTCCCGGGGCAACCTCTATGGCTACACCTTC. This gives the protein CASSASRGNLYGYTF.

The table lists this clonotype with a few counts. The chain carries TRBV27 and TRBJ1-1; TRBD1 aligns across 9 bases. The J segment lost 1 base and the V segment lost 6 bases, leaving 3 bases of the junction unmatched. CDR1 and CDR2 (germline): MNHEY, SMNVEV (reference sequence). The CDR3 consists of 14 residues. The CDR3 DNA reads TGTGCCAGCAGAAGGGACAGGGAGAACACTGAAGCTTTCTTT. Translated: CASRRDRENTEAFF.

In regard to this clonotype: Given a much more abundant clone one base away, this may be a read error. The V call is TRBV20-1, the J call TRBJ2-1; the D is unclear. This CDR3 comprises 14 residues. Germline CDR1 reads DFQATT; CDR2 reads SNEGSKA (reference sequence). The CDR3 nucleotides read TGCAGTGCTAGAGGAGACTCCCCCTACAATGAGCGGTTCTTC. Amino acid sequence: CSARGDSPYNERFF.

In its sample, this clonotype was seen a few times. The gene calls are TRBV9 and TRBJ1-4, with D tentatively TRBD1 (6 bases). The CDR3 has 15 residues. The germline V and J ends were trimmed by 3 bases and 1 base, with 10 bases remaining between them. Germline CDR1 and CDR2: SGDLS and YYNGEE. Here the CDR3 DNA reads TGTGCCAGCAGCGCCGGAGGGGGAACTAATGAAAAACTGTTTTTT. Amino acid sequence: CASSAGGGTNEKLFF.

Notes on this clonotype: Just one base apart from a much larger clone, this may be a read error. J is TRBJ2-1 and V is TRBV7-3; D unclear. Germline values: CDR1 SGHTA, CDR2 FQGTGA. Between the trimmed V and J ends, which lost 2 bases and 0 bases, there was a span of 8 bases. The CDR3 consists of 15 residues. CDR3 residues: CASSLEPSSYNEQFF. Here the CDR3 DNA reads TGTGCCAGCAGCTTAGAGCCGAGCTCCTACAATGAGCAGTTCTTC.

The chain joins TRBV12-5 to TRBJ2-3, with 9 bases aligning to TRBD1. CDR1 LGHNT and CDR2 FRNRAP come from the germline V gene. With V trimmed by 1 base and J by 2 bases, 10 bases remained unmatched. The CDR3 covers 18 residues. In DNA form, the CDR3 reads TGTGCTAGTGGTTTGGAACCCCCGGGACAGGGAACCACAGATACGCAGTATTTT. It yields the protein CASGLEPPGQGTTDTQYF.

The V call is TRBV15, the J call TRBJ1-4; 9 positions match TRBD1. Germline assignment: CDR1 LNHNV and CDR2 YYDKDF (reference sequence). The ends lost 5 bases at V and 7 bases at J; junction bases unmatched: 5. This CDR3 comprises 14 residues. CDR3 protein: CATSVQGATEKLFF. The CDR3 coding sequence is TGTGCCACCAGCGTACAGGGGGCGACTGAAAAACTGTTTTTT.

The chain joins TRBV2 to TRBJ1-1, with a weak D call TRBD1 (5 bases). With 7 bases removed from V and 5 bases from J, the gap between germline ends came to 17 bases. The CDR3 is made up of 14 amino acids. The germline gives CDR1 SNHLY, CDR2 FYNNEI. The CDR3 is CASMGTGGGTEAFF. The CDR3 DNA reads as TGTGCCAGCATGGGTACGGGGGGGGGTACTGAAGCTTTCTTT. The full variable domain, its missing parts supplied by reference TRBV2 and TRBJ1-1, is EPEVTQTPSHQVTQMGQEVILRCVPISNHLYFYWYRQILGQKVEFLVSFYNNEISEKSEIFDDQFSVERPDGSNFTLKIRSTKLEDSAMYFCASMGTGGGTEAFFGQGTRLTVV.

This rearrangement joins TRBV18 to TRBJ2-1, with a tentative D call TRBD2 (6 bases). CDR1 and CDR2 (germline): KGHSH, LQKENI. The length of the CDR3 is 17 residues. V was pared by 3 bases and J by 4 bases, with 19 bases between. The CDR3 here is CASSPGNRDLQYNEQFF. CDR3 DNA: TGTGCCAGCTCACCTGGGAACCGGGACTTACAATACAATGAGCAGTTCTTC.

This clonotype was seen only a few times. CDR3 sequence reads: CASSFSAQLEQFF. In nucleotides, the CDR3 is TGTGCCAGCAGTTTCAGCGCCCAGCTTGAGCAGTTCTTC. The chain carries TRBV12-3 or TRBV12-4 and TRBJ2-1; D uncertain. This CDR3 comprises 13 residues. V shed 3 bases and J shed 9 bases, with 12 bases lying between them.

There are many counts of this clonotype. The chain is built from TRBV3-1 and TRBJ2-3; D is uncertain. This CDR3 has 15 residues. Between the trimmed V and J ends, which lost 0 bases and 7 bases, there was a span of 14 bases. Germline V lookup: CDR1 LGHDT, CDR2 YNNKEL (reference sequence). The CDR3, as DNA: TGTGCCAGCAGCCAAGAGGGGTCCCGCCTTAATACGCAGTATTTT. Its translation: CASSQEGSRLNTQYF.

The chain is built from TRBV3-1 and TRBJ1-2, with 8 bases aligning to TRBD1. Germline V gives CDR1 LGHDT, CDR2 YNNKEL (reference sequence). The CDR3 runs to 13 residues. The trim removed 3 bases at V and 10 bases at J, leaving 7 bases unmatched. This CDR3 reads CASSQAGTGNYTF. For the CDR3, the DNA is TGTGCCAGCAGCCAGGCCGGGACAGGTAACTACACCTTC.

This clonotype was recorded a few times. The V gene is TRBV5-1, the J gene TRBJ2-3; D may be TRBD2 (5 bases). Germline V gene sequence: CDR1 SGHRS, CDR2 YFSETQ. V lost 1 base, J lost 2 bases, and 14 bases lay in between. The CDR3 totals 16 residues. The CDR3 here is CASSLTGRISTDTQYF. CDR3 sequence (DNA): TGCGCCAGCAGCTTGACTGGGAGAATTTCCACAGATACGCAGTATTTT.

There are many counts of this clonotype. This sequence joins TRBV18 and TRBJ2-3, with D perhaps TRBD1 (5 bases). CDR3 length equals 14 residues. Deletions cut 0 bases from V and 6 bases from J, with 10 bases between. CDR1 KGHSH and CDR2 LQKENI come from the germline V gene. The CDR3 nucleotides are TGTGCCAGCTCACCACCGGTCAGGGTTGATACGCAGTATTTT. Protein product: CASSPPVRVDTQYF.

This clonotype has a handful of counts. The CDR3 nucleotides are TGCAGTGCTTCGACGCCTCCGACAATAGTCACTGAAGCTTTCTTT. The encoded protein is CSASTPPTIVTEAFF. V usage is TRBV20-1 and J usage is TRBJ1-1; D not resolved. This CDR3 is built from 15 residues. Trimming left V 5 bases short and J 4 bases short, with 20 bases between. Germline V gene sequence: CDR1 DFQATT, CDR2 SNEGSKA (reference sequence).

The sample holds a few counts of this clonotype. The gene calls are TRBV12-3 or TRBV12-4 and TRBJ1-1, with a possible D match to TRBD1 (6 bases). This CDR3 comprises 13 residues. Trimming shortened V by 6 bases and J by 5 bases, and 13 bases separated the two germline ends. As DNA, the CDR3 is TGTGCCAGCAGAGGGGGTTTTGGGACTGAAGCTTTCTTT. This sequence encodes CASRGGFGTEAFF.

This clonotype was seen a few times. The chain employs TRBV6-5 and TRBJ1-5; no reliable D call. Trimming stripped 5 bases from V and 3 bases from J, with 20 bases between. Per the germline V gene, CDR1 is MNHEY and CDR2 is SVGAGI. This CDR3 region has 17 residues. The CDR3 DNA follows: TGTGCCAGCAGTCTTACTCCTCTCGGCATGGTCAATCAGCCCCAGCATTTT. Protein product: CASSLTPLGMVNQPQHF.

This clonotype was observed a handful of times. V is TRBV7-9 and J is TRBJ1-5; possible D gene TRBD1, 6 bases. V was trimmed by 5 bases and J by 0 bases, leaving 8 bases between them. The CDR3 is 14 amino acids. Germline V gene lookup returns CDR1 SEHNR and CDR2 FQNEAQ (reference sequence). In DNA form, the CDR3 reads TGTGCCAGCAGCGCCAGGGGTAGCAATCAGCCCCAGCATTTT. Translated, it gives CASSARGSNQPQHF. Full variable domain (outside the CDR3, taken from reference TRBV7-9 and TRBJ1-5): DTGVSQNPRHKITKRGQNVTFRCDPISEHNRLYWYRQTLGQGPEFLTYFQNEAQLEKSRLLSDRFSAERPKGSFSTLEIQRTEQGDSAMYLCASSARGSNQPQHFGDGTRLSIL.

V gene TRBV7-2 combines with J gene TRBJ1-5; D is perhaps TRBD1 (5 bases). This CDR3 has 14 amino acids. Germline loops: CDR1 SGHTA, CDR2 FQGNSA. V was clipped by 6 bases and J by 1 base, with 10 bases between them. The CDR3 DNA is TGTGCCAGCAGTTGGCAGGGAAGCAATCAGCCCCAGCATTTT. As protein: CASSWQGSNQPQHF.

This rearrangement joins TRBV3-1 to TRBJ2-1; either TRBD1 or TRBD2 may supply D (5 bases each). V was trimmed by 4 bases and J by 0 bases, leaving 19 bases between them. Germline V gene lookup returns CDR1 LGHDT and CDR2 YNNKEL (reference sequence). The CDR3 totals 18 residues. The CDR3 region is CASSPQGRRWLSYNEQFF. The CDR3, as DNA: TGTGCCAGCAGCCCCCAGGGACGCAGGTGGCTCTCCTACAATGAGCAGTTCTTC.

This rearrangement joins TRBV15 to TRBJ2-1, with D uncertain. The V end lost 8 bases, the J end lost 4 bases, and 12 bases lay between the germline ends. This CDR3 region has 13 residues. The germline CDR1 and CDR2 sequences are LNHNV and YYDKDF (reference sequence). The CDR3 DNA sequence: TGTGCCACCTCCCTTGGGGTTTACAATGAGCAGTTCTTC. It is translated as CATSLGVYNEQFF.

Details on this clonotype: The missing conserved phenylalanine or tryptophan at the end of this CDR3 makes a read error likely. V and J are TRBV12-5 and TRBJ2-1, with D hard to call. This CDR3 region has 15 residues. Germline loops: CDR1 LGHNT, CDR2 FRNRAP. V was clipped by 1 base and J by 0 bases, with 7 bases between them. The CDR3, as DNA: TGTGCTAGTGGTTTGGGCACTCGCTCCTACAATGAGCAGTTCATC. Translating it yields CASGLGTRSYNEQFI.

This clonotype was counted only a few times. This chain joins TRBV7-6 and TRBJ2-2; D is unresolved. The CDR3 length is 15 residues. The V gene lost 2 bases and the J gene lost 0 bases, with 7 bases spanning the gap. Germline CDR1 reads SGHVS; CDR2 reads FNYEAQ. The CDR3 region has the DNA TGTGCCAGCAGCTTAACCGGAACGAACACCGGGGAGCTGTTTTTT. Translating gives CASSLTGTNTGELFF.

This clonotype occurred many times. V and J are TRBV28 and TRBJ1-4; no clear D. Germline V gene lookup returns CDR1 MDHEN and CDR2 SYDVKM. V was shortened by 3 bases and J by 0 bases, with 8 bases between the two germline ends. There are 15 residues in the CDR3. The CDR3 is CASSFRRATNEKLFF. The CDR3, as DNA: TGTGCCAGCAGTTTTCGGAGAGCAACTAATGAAAAACTGTTTTTT.

This clonotype was detected only a few times. This rearrangement joins TRBV4-3 to TRBJ1-3; D remains ambiguous. Germline V gives CDR1 LGHNA, CDR2 YSLEER. With 4 bases removed from V and 0 bases from J, the gap between germline ends came to 10 bases. This CDR3 spans 15 amino acids. This CDR3 reads CASSPSWISGNTIYF. The CDR3 bases are TGCGCCAGCAGCCCCTCGTGGATCTCTGGAAACACCATATATTTT.

The rearrangement joins TRBV12-3 or TRBV12-4 to TRBJ2-5; TRBD2 agrees at 10 bases. The CDR3 extends over 14 amino acids. V lost 8 bases, J lost 2 bases, and 5 bases stayed unmatched. The CDR3 DNA follows: TGTGCCAGCCTTAGCGGGGGGAGGCAAGAGACCCAGTACTTC. Translation: CASLSGGRQETQYF.

This clonotype was seen once. In DNA form, the CDR3 reads TGCGCCAGCAGCCAAGAAGGAGCGGGGGGGCCCTGGGCCAAAAACATTCAGTACTTC. Residues: CASSQEGAGGPWAKNIQYF. The chain carries TRBV4-1 and TRBJ2-4; 10 bases line up with TRBD2. CDR1 and CDR2 (germline): MGHRA, YSYEKL. The J segment lost 1 base and the V segment lost 0 bases, leaving 9 bases of the junction unmatched. The CDR3 consists of 19 residues.

The chain links TRBV2 to TRBJ2-2, with D maybe TRBD1 (5 bases). CDR1 is SNHLY and CDR2 is FYNNEI in the germline V gene. The CDR3 totals 14 residues. The ends were cut back, 3 bases at V and 1 base at J, with 6 bases in the middle. The CDR3 nucleotides read TGTGCCAGCAGTGACAGGGTGAACACCGGGGAGCTGTTTTTT. It is translated as CASSDRVNTGELFF.